This TCR beta chain is from a study of shared clonotypes between healthy human individuals. Findings of the study overall: Exclusively blood specimens were collected; tissue repertoires likely differ. The expectation was that sequencing depth would affect clonotype sharing among donors.

The J segment lost 4 bases and the V segment lost 0 bases, leaving 4 bases of the junction unmatched. The germline V gene encodes CDR1 MNHNY and CDR2 SVGAGI (reference sequence). This CDR3 region has 16 residues. Around 32,000 T cell genomes, or roughly 320 ng DNA, went into unsorted PBMC replicate PCRs. Data came from immunoSEQ multiplex PCR; TCRdb stores just in-frame clones and leaves some out. The sample consists of about 490,000 clones, 79% of them appearing once. Donors, without exception, were Caucasian adults residing in Nashville, Tennessee. A remark on this clone: Its matching antigen is unknown.

The V and J genes are TRBV6-6 and TRBJ2-3, with TRBD2 matching over 10 bases. This clonotype was obtained from a middle-aged woman in good health. Some clones in this sample may be carry-over from other donors' samples. Source material: PBMCs. The CDR3 loop is CASSYSRLAGSDTQYF. The CDR3 nucleotides read TGTGCCAGCAGTTACTCGAGACTAGCGGGTTCAGATACGCAGTATTTT.